Described below is a single TCR beta chain sequence and its context. The antigen is not known. A second PCR of 7 to 11 cycles used a sample-barcoded 5' primer and a J-beta primer mix. Each CDR3 protein gets one entry after TCRdb re-called the 5' RACE reads with MiXCR. The sample has around 800,000 distinct CDR3 sequences, under 45% seen once. This sample was included in a study of blood T cells in healthy people across ages. Study-wide background: About one barcoded beta molecule per two T cells came from capture by template switching. Whole-study findings and limits: Diversity figures derived from one million T cells were judged to underestimate the true value.

Deletions cut 1 base from V and 3 bases from J, with 13 bases between. The CDR3 covers 15 residues. Germline V lookup: CDR1 MGHRA, CDR2 YSYEKL. The TCR was taken from a man aged 55 to 70 in good health. The V and J genes are TRBV4-1 and TRBJ2-7; weak D call: TRBD2 (6 bases). The source material was blood. For the CDR3, the DNA is TGCGCCAGCAGCCAAGCTGAGGCGGGGATCTACGAGCAGTACTTC. Encoded protein: CASSQAEAGIYEQYF.